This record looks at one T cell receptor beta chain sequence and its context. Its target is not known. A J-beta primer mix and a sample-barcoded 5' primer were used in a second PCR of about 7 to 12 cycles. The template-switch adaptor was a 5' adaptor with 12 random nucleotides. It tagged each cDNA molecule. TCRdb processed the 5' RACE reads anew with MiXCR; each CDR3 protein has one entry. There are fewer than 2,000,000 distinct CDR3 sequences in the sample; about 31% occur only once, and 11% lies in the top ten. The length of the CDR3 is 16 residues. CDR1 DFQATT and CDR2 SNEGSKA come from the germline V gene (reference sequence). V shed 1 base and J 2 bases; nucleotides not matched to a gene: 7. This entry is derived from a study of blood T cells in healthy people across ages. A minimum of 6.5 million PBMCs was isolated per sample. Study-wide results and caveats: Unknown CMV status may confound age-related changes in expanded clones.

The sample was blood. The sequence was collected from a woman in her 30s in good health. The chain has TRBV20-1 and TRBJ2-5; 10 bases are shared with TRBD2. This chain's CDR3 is CSARVVSGGLQETQYF. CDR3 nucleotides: TGCAGTGCTAGAGTGGTTAGCGGGGGGCTTCAAGAGACCCAGTACTTC.